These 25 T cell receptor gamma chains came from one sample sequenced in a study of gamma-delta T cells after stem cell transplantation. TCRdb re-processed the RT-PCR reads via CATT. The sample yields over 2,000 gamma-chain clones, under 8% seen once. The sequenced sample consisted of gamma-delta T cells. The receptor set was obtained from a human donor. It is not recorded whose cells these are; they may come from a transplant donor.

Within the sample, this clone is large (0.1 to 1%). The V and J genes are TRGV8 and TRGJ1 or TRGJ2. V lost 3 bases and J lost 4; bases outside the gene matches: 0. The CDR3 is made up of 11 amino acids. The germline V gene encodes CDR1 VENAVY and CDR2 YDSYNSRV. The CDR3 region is CATWDYYKKLF. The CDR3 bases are TGTGCCACCTGGGATTATTATAAGAAACTCTTT.

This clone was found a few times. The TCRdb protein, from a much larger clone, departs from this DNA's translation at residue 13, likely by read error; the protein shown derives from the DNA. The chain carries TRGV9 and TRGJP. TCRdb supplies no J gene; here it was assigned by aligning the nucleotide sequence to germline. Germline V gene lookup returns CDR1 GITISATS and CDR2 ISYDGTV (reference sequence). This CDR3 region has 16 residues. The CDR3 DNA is TGTGCCTTGTGGGAGCTCGGGGGGTTGGGCAAAAAAAACAAGGTATTT. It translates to CALWELGGLGKKNKVF.

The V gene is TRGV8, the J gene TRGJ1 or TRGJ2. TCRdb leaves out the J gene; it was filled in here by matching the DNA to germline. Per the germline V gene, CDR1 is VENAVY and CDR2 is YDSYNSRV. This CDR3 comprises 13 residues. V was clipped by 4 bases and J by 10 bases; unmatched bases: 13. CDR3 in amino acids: CATWERKLGKKLF. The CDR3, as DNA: TGTGCCACCTGGGAGAGAAAGCTGGGAAAGAAACTCTTT.

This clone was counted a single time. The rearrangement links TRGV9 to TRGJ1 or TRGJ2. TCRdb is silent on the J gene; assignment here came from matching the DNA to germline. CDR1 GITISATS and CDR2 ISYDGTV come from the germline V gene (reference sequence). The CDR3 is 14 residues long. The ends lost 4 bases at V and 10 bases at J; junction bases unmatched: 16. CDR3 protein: CALWDKKHNEKKLF. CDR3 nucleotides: TGTGCCTTGTGGGATAAAAAGCATAATGAAAAGAAACTCTTT.

The DNA for the CDR3 is TGTGCCTTGTGCGGGGGCTTTTATTATAAGAAACTCTTT. As protein: CALCGGFYYKKLF. The chain recombines TRGV9 with TRGJ1 or TRGJ2. Germline matching of the DNA provided the J gene here, since TCRdb leaves it blank. This CDR3 has 13 residues. From germline, CDR1 is GITISATS and CDR2 ISYDGTV (reference sequence). With V trimmed by 7 bases and J by 3 bases, 9 bases remained unmatched.

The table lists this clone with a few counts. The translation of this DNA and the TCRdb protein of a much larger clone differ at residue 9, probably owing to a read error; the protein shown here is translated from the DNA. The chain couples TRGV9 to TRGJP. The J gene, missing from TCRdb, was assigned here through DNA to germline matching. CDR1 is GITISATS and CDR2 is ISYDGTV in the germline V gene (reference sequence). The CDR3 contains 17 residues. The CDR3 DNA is TGTGCCTTGTGGGAGGGATTTCAAGGGTTGGGCAAAAAAATCAAGGTATTT. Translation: CALWEGFQGLGKKIKVF.

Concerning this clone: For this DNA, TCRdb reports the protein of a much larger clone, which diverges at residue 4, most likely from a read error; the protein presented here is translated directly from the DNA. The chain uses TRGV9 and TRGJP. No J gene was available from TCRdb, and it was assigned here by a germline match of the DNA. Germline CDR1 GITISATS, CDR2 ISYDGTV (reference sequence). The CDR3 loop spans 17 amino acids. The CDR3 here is CALGEAEGELGKKIKVF. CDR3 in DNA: TGTGCCTTGGGGGAGGCGGAGGGGGAGTTGGGCAAAAAAATCAAGGTATTT.

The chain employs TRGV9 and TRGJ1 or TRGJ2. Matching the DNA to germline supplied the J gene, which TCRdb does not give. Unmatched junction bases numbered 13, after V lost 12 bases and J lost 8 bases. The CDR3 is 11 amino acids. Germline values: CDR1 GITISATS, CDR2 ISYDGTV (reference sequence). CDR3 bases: TGTGCCGGGGGTAGGGTGCATAAGAAACTCTTT. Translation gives CAGGRVHKKLF.

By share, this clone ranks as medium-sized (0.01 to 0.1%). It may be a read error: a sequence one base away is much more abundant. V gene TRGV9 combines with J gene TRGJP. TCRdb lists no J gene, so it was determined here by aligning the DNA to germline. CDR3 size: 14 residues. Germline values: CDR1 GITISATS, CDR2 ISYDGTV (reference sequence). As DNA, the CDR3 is TGTGCCTTGTGGCAAGAGTTGGGCAAAAAAAACAAGGTATTT. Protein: CALWQELGKKNKVF.

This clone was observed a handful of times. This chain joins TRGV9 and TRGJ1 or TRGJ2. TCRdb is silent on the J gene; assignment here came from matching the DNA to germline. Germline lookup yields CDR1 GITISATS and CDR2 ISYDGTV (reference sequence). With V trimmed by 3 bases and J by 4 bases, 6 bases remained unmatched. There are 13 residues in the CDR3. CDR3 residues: CALWEHQYYKKLF. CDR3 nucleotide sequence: TGTGCCTTGTGGGAGCATCAGTATTATAAGAAACTCTTT.

The CDR3: CALWEVKELGKKIKVF. CDR3 sequence (DNA): TGTGCCTTGTGGGAGGTTAAGGAGTTGGGCAAAAAAATCAAGGTATTT. The rearrangement joins TRGV9 to TRGJP. Here the J gene came from matching the DNA to germline, since TCRdb omits it. The CDR3 is made up of 16 amino acids. Per the germline V gene, CDR1 is GITISATS and CDR2 is ISYDGTV (reference sequence). J was trimmed by 7 bases and V by 1 base; bases with no gene match: 4.

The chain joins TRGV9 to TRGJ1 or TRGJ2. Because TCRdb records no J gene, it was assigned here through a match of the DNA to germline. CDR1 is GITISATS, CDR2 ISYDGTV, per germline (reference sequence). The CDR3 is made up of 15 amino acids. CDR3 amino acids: CSVWEVGKDKYKKLF. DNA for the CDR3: TGTTCCGTGTGGGAGGTCGGAAAGGATAAGTATAAGAAACTCTTT.

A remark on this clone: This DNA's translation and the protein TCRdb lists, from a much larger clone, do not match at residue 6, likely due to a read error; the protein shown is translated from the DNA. DNA of the CDR3: TGTGCCTTGTGGGAGTCCCGGCAAGAGTTGGGCAAAAAAATCAAGGTATTT. Protein product: CALWESRQELGKKIKVF. The chain combines TRGV9 with TRGJP. TCRdb gives no J gene; it was assigned here by matching the DNA to germline. Germline V gives CDR1 GITISATS, CDR2 ISYDGTV (reference sequence). The CDR3 loop spans 17 amino acids. Germline trimming cut 3 bases from V and 2 bases from J; bases unmatched to any gene: 4.

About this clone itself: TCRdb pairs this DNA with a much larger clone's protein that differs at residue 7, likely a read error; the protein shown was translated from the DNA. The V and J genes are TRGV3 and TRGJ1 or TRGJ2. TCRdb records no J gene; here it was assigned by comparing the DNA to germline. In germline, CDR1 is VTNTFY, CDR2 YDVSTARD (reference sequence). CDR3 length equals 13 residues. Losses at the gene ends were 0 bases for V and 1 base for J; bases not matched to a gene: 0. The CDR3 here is CATWDRNYYKKLF. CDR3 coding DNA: TGTGCCACCTGGGACAGGAATTATTATAAGAAACTCTTT.

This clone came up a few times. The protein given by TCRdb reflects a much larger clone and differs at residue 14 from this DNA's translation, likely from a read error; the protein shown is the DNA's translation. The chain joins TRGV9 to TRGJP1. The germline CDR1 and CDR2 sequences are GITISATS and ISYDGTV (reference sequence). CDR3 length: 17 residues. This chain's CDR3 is CALWEVRGNTTGWLKIF. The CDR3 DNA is TGTGCCTTGTGGGAGGTGCGAGGTAATACCACTGGTTGGCTCAAGATATTT.

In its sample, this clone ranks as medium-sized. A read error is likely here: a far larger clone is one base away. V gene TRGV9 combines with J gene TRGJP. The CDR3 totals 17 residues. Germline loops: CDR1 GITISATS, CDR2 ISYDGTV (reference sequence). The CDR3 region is CALWDAEQEMGKKIKVF. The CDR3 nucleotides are TGTGCCTTGTGGGATGCAGAACAAGAGATGGGCAAAAAAATCAAGGTATTT.

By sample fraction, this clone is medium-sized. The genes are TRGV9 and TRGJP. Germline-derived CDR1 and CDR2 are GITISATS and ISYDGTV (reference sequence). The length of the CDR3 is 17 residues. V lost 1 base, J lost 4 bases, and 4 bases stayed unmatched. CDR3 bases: TGTGCCTTGTGGGAGGTTCACCAAGAGTTGGGCAAAAAAATCAAGGTATTT. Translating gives CALWEVHQELGKKIKVF.

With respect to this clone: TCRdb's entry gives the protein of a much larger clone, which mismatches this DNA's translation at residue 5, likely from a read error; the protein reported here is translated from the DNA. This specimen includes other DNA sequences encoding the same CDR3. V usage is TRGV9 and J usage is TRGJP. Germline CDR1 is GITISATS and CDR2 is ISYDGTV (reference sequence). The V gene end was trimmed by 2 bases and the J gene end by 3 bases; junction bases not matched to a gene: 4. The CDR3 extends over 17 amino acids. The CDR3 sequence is CALWEAEQELGKKIKVF. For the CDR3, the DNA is TGTGCCTTGTGGGAGGCAGAGCAAGAGTTGGGCAAAAAAATCAAGGTATTT.

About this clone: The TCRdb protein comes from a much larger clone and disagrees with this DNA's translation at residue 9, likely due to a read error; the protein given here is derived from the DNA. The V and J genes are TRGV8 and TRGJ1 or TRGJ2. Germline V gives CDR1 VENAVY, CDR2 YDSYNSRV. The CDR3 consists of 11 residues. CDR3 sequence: CATWDYYKNLF. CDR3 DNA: TGTGCCACCTGGGATTATTATAAGAACCTCTTT.

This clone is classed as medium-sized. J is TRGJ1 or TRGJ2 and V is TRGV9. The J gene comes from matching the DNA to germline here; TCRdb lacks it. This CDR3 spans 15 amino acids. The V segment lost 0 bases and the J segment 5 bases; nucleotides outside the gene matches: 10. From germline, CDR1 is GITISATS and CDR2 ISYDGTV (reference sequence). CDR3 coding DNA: TGTGCCTTGTGGGAGGTGTTGGGTTATAATTATAAGAAACTCTTT. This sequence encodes CALWEVLGYNYKKLF.

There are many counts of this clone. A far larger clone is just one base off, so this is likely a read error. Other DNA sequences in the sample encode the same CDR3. CDR3 coding DNA: TGTGCCTTGTGGGAGGTAGGGGGTAGGTATTATAAGAAACTCTTT. Translating it yields CALWEVGGRYYKKLF. The genes are TRGV9 and TRGJ1 or TRGJ2. The CDR3 loop spans 15 amino acids. The V segment lost 1 base and the J segment 4 bases; nucleotides outside the gene matches: 10. CDR1 is GITISATS and CDR2 is ISYDGTV in the germline V gene (reference sequence).

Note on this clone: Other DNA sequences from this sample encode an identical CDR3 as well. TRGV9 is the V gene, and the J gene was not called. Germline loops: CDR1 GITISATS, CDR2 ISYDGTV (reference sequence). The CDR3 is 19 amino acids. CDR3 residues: CALWEVRGSFELGKKNKVF. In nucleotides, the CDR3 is TGTGCCTTGTGGGAGGTGCGAGGGTCCTTCGAGTTGGGCAAAAAAAACAAGGTCTTT.

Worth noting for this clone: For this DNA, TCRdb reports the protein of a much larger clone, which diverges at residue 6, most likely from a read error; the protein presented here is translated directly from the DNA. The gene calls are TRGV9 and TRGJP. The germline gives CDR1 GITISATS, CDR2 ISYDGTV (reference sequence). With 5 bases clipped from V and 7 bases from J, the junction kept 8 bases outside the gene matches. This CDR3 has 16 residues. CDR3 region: CALWVVVELGKKIKVF. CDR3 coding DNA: TGTGCCTTGTGGGTTGTAGTGGAGTTGGGCAAAAAAATCAAGGTATTT.

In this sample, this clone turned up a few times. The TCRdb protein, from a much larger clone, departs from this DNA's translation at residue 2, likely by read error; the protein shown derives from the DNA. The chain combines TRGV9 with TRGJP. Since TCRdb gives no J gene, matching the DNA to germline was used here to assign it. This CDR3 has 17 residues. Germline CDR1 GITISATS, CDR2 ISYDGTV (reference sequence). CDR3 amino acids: CTLWEVVRELGKKIKVF. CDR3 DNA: TGTACCTTGTGGGAGGTGGTAAGGGAGTTGGGCAAAAAAATCAAGGTATTT.

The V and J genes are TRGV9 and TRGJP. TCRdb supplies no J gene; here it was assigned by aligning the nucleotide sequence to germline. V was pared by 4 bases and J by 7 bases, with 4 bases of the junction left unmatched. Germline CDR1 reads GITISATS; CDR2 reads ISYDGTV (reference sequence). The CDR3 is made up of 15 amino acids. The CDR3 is CALWESELGKKIKVF. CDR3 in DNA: TGTGCCTTGTGGGAATCGGAGTTGGGCAAAAAAATCAAGGTATTT.